Below, 7 T cell receptor beta chains from the same sample are listed, as sequenced in a study of immune evolution from preneoplasia to lung adenocarcinoma. The method was immunoSEQ multiplex PCR; TCRdb's version includes in-frame clones alone and lacks a portion of them. The sample lists some 11,000 clones, 82% seen once, with 2.5% to 4% in the top ten. Sequenced material: FFPE minimally invasive lung adenocarcinoma tissue. Receptor source: a person aged 70 to 79 with lung adenocarcinoma.

This sequence joins TRBV19 and TRBJ2-5; 9 nucleotides line up with TRBD1. J lost 5 bases, V lost 4 bases, and 5 bases had no gene match. Looked up from germline, CDR1 is LNHDA and CDR2 is SQIVND (reference sequence). This CDR3 has 14 amino acids. The CDR3 sequence: CASSTIGQGETQYF. The DNA for the CDR3 is TGTGCCAGTAGTACGATCGGACAGGGGGAGACCCAGTACTTC.

The gene calls are TRBV4-1 and TRBJ2-1; weak D call: TRBD2 (6 bases). Germline V CDR1 and CDR2: MGHRA, YSYEKL. The CDR3 contains 16 residues. V lost 5 bases to trimming and J lost 0 bases, with 14 bases between them. The CDR3 spells CASSLTSYPSYNEQFF. The CDR3 DNA reads TGCGCCAGCAGCTTAACTAGCTACCCCTCCTACAATGAGCAGTTCTTC.

This chain uses TRBV7-8 with TRBJ2-2, with 9 nucleotides matching TRBD1. Per the germline V gene, CDR1 is SGHVS and CDR2 is FQNEAQ. Trimming removed 5 bases from V and 6 bases from J; junction bases left unmatched: 10. The CDR3 covers 16 residues. This chain's CDR3 is CASSRRGQGLSGELFF. The CDR3 DNA reads as TGTGCCAGCAGCCGGAGAGGACAGGGGTTATCCGGGGAGCTGTTTTTT.

This clone was counted between two and nine times. The rearrangement joins TRBV7-9 to TRBJ2-3; D might be TRBD2 (6 bases). Germline CDR1 reads SEHNR; CDR2 reads FQNEAQ (reference sequence). The CDR3 consists of 15 residues. Trimming cost V 1 base and J 4 bases, with 12 bases left between them. The CDR3 spells CASSLDGGSADTQYF. DNA of the CDR3: TGTGCCAGCAGCTTAGATGGGGGGAGCGCAGATACGCAGTATTTT.

The chain joins TRBV4-1 to TRBJ1-5; D might be TRBD1 (5 bases). V lost 0 bases and J 7 bases, leaving 13 bases between the germline ends. CDR3 size: 15 residues. CDR1 and CDR2 (germline): MGHRA, YSYEKL. CDR3 sequence (DNA): TGCGCCAGCAGCCAAGAAGGGACTGTGGGCCAGCCCCAGCATTTT. It translates to CASSQEGTVGQPQHF.

The J gene is TRBJ1-2, the V gene TRBV28; 7 bases fit TRBD1. This CDR3 is 14 amino acids long. Germline V lookup: CDR1 MDHEN, CDR2 SYDVKM. J lost 5 bases, V lost 5 bases, and 8 bases had no gene match. DNA for the CDR3: TGTGCCAGCAGTCCGGGACAGAGATCGTATGGCTACACCTTC. Translated, it gives CASSPGQRSYGYTF.

In its sample, this clone was seen a few times. The rearrangement joins TRBV6-5 to TRBJ2-2; D uncertain. V dropped 6 bases and J dropped 5 bases, with 7 bases sitting between them. The germline V gene has CDR1 MNHEY and CDR2 SVGAGI. The CDR3 is 12 amino acids. DNA of the CDR3: TGTGCCAGCAGCCCTGTAACCGGGGAGCTGTTTTTT. Its translation: CASSPVTGELFF.